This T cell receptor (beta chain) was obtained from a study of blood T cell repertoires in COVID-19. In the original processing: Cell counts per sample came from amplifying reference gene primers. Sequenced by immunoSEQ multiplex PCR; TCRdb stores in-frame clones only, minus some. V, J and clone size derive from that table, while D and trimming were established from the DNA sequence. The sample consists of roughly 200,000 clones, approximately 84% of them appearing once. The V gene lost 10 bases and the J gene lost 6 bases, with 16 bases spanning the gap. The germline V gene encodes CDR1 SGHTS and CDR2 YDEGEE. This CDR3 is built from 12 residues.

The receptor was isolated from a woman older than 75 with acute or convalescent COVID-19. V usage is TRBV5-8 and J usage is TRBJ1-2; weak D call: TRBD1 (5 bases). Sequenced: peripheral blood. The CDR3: CAQEGFLDGYTF. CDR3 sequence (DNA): TGTGCCCAGGAGGGGTTCTTAGATGGCTACACCTTC.